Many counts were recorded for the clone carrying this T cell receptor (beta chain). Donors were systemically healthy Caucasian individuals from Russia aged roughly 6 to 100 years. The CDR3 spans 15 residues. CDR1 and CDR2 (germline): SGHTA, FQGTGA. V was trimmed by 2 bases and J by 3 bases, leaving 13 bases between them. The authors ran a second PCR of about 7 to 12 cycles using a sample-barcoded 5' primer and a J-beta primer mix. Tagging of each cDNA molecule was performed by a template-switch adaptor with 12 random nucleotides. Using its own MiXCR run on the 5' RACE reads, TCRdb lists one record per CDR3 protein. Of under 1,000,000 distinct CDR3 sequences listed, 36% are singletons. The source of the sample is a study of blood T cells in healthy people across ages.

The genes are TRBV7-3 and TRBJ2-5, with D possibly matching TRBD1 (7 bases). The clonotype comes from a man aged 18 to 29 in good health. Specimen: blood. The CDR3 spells CASSLLGGTEETQYF. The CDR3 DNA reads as TGTGCCAGCAGCTTACTGGGCGGGACAGAAGAGACCCAGTACTTC.